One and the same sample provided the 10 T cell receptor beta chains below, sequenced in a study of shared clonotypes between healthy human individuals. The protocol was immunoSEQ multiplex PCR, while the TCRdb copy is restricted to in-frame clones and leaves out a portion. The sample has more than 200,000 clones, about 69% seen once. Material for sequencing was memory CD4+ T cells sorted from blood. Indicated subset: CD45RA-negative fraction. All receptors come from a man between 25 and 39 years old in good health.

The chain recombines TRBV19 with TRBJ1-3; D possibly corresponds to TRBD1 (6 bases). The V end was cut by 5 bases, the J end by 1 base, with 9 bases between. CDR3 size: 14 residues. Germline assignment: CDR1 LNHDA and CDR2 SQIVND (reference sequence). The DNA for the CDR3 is TGTGCCAGTAGTGGACAGCATTCTGGAAACACCATATATTTT. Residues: CASSGQHSGNTIYF.

CDR3: CASRWDRGNYGYTF. The DNA for the CDR3 is TGTGCCTCCAGGTGGGACAGGGGCAACTATGGCTACACCTTC. This chain links TRBV5-8 with TRBJ1-2, with TRBD1 matching 10 bases. With 10 bases clipped from V and 2 bases from J, the junction kept 8 bases outside the gene matches. The germline V gene has CDR1 SGHTS and CDR2 YDEGEE. The CDR3 sequence is 14 residues long. The variable domain in full, with the rest retrieved from reference TRBV5-8 and TRBJ1-2, is EAGVTQSPTHLIKTRGQQATLRCSPISGHTSVYWYQQALGLGLQFLLWYDEGEERNRGNFPPRFSGRQFPNYSSELNVNALELEDSALYLCASRWDRGNYGYTFGSGTRLTVV.

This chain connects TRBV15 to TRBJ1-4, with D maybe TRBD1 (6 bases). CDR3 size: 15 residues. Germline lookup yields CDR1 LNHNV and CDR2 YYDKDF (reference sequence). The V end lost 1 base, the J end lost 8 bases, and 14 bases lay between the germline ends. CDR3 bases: TGTGCCACCAGCAGAGTAGGGGGGCTGGAAGAAAAACTGTTTTTT. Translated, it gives CATSRVGGLEEKLFF.

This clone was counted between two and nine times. The CDR3 sequence is CASSPRDRRTDTQYF. The CDR3 coding sequence is TGTGCCAGCAGCCCCCGGGACAGGCGCACAGATACGCAGTATTTT. The V call is TRBV5-4, the J call TRBJ2-3; 8 nucleotides line up with TRBD1. Losses at the gene ends were 4 bases for V and 1 base for J; bases not matched to a gene: 5. This CDR3 contains 15 residues. Per the germline V gene, CDR1 is SGHNT and CDR2 is YYREEE (reference sequence).

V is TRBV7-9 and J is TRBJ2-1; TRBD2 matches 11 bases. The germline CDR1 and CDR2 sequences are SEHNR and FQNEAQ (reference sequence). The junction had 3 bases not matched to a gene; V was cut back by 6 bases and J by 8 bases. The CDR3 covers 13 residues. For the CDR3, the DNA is TGTGCCAGCAGTAGCGGGAGGGCCTATGAGCAGTTCTTC. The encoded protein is CASSSGRAYEQFF.

CDR3 amino acids: CASSPGDRDYGYTF. DNA for the CDR3: TGTGCCAGCAGTCCTGGGGACAGGGACTATGGCTACACCTTC. The rearrangement links TRBV28 to TRBJ1-2; 9 bases map to TRBD1. CDR3 length: 14 amino acids. CDR1 MDHEN and CDR2 SYDVKM come from the germline V gene. With V trimmed by 5 bases and J by 3 bases, 4 bases remained unmatched.

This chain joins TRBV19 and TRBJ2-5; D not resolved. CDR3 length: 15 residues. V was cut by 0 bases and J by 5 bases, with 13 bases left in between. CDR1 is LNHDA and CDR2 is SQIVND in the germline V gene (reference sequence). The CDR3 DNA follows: TGTGCCAGTAGTATAGATCTCCGGATCTCGGAGACCCAGTACTTC. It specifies CASSIDLRISETQYF.

CDR3 in amino acids: CASQQGETQYF. CDR3 in DNA: TGTGCCTCACAACAGGGGGAGACCCAGTACTTC. The gene calls are TRBV10-3 and TRBJ2-5; 7 nucleotides line up with TRBD1. V trimming: 11 bases; J trimming: 5 bases; junction bases outside the gene matches: 5. The CDR3 covers 11 residues. Per germline, CDR1 ENHRY and CDR2 SYGVKD.

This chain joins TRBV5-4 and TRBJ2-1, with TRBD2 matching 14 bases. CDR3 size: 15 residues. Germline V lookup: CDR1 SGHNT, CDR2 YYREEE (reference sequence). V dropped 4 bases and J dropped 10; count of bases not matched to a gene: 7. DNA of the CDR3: TGTGCCAGCAGCAAGGGACTAGCGGGAGCGGGGGAGCAGTTCTTC. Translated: CASSKGLAGAGEQFF.

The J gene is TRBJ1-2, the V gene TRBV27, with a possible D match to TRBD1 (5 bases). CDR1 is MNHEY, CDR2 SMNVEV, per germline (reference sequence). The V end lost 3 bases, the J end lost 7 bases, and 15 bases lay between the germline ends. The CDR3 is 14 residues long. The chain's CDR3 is CASSFRERGGGYTF. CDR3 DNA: TGTGCCAGCAGTTTCAGGGAACGGGGCGGTGGCTACACCTTC.